These 5 T cell receptor beta chains came from one sample sequenced in a study of early T cells in non-severe SARS-CoV-2 infection. TCRdb ran MiXCR on the 5' RACE reads and lists one entry per CDR3 protein. The sample lists some 25,000 distinct CDR3 sequences, about 5% occurring once. Sequenced sample: whole blood. The source of these receptors is an adult who was a healthcare worker with PCR-confirmed SARS-CoV-2 infection or an uninfected control (not recorded which).

At least ten counts were recorded for this clonotype. This chain's CDR3 is CASRTGPRGPNYGYTF. The CDR3 DNA is TGTGCCAGTAGAACGGGGCCTCGGGGGCCGAACTATGGCTACACCTTC. This chain joins TRBV19 and TRBJ1-2, with D maybe TRBD1 (6 bases). Trimming removed 6 bases from V and 2 bases from J, with 19 bases in between. There are 16 residues in the CDR3. The germline V gene has CDR1 LNHDA and CDR2 SQIVND (reference sequence).

The rearrangement joins TRBV27 to TRBJ2-7; 9 nucleotides match TRBD2. The CDR3 spans 17 residues. The germline V gene has CDR1 MNHEY and CDR2 SMNVEV (reference sequence). The ends lost 5 bases at V and 7 bases at J; junction bases unmatched: 18. The CDR3 protein is CASSHQGLVAGEREQYF. DNA of the CDR3: TGTGCCAGCAGTCATCAGGGTTTGGTAGCGGGAGAGAGGGAGCAGTACTTC.

This clonotype was seen repeatedly, ten times or more. The rearrangement joins TRBV11-2 to TRBJ1-1; D gene ambiguous. Between the trimmed V and J ends, which lost 2 bases and 3 bases, there was a span of 22 bases. In germline, CDR1 is SGHAT, CDR2 FQNNGV. The CDR3 is 18 residues long. This CDR3 is CASSLFPSGGEKYTEAFF. CDR3 DNA: TGTGCCAGCAGCTTATTTCCTAGCGGTGGGGAGAAGTACACTGAAGCTTTCTTT.

This clonotype is judged medium-sized. The chain combines TRBV12-3 or TRBV12-4 with TRBJ1-2; D unresolved. This CDR3 is built from 13 residues. With 3 bases removed from V and 3 bases from J, the gap between germline ends came to 8 bases. The CDR3 DNA follows: TGTGCCAGCAGTTTCCTGGAGGACTATGGCTACACCTTC. Protein product: CASSFLEDYGYTF.

This clonotype was counted between two and nine times. The chain employs TRBV5-4 and TRBJ2-5; no definite D call. V lost 3 bases to trimming and J lost 0 bases, with 12 bases between them. The V gene's germline CDR1 is SGHNT and CDR2 YYREEE (reference sequence). The length of the CDR3 is 15 residues. CDR3 region: CASSSECSYQETQYF. CDR3 DNA: TGTGCCAGCAGCTCTGAATGCTCCTACCAAGAGACCCAGTACTTC.